These 4 T cell receptor beta chains were all obtained from the same sample, sequenced in a study of tumor-infiltrating lymphocytes in oesophageal squamous cell carcinoma (dated by TCRdb to 2016 to 2017). Libraries were built with PCR. The listed sequencing device is Illumina HiSeq 2000. TCRdb's own reprocessing of the public reads used fastp at Q25 and MiXCR and kept productive beta chains. Records with the same CDR3 protein are collapsed into one entry carrying the most frequent genes and DNA. A total of 9,000 to 13,000 distinct CDR3 sequences appear in this sample, about three fifths of them only once. The ten largest account for around 35% of the sample. Material for sequencing was esophageal tumor tissue. The receptors were sampled from a male donor with esophageal squamous cell carcinoma.

This clonotype has a count of ten or more. The genes are TRBV7-6 and TRBJ2-5, with unresolved D. This CDR3 is built from 13 residues. Trimming left V 1 base short and J 5 bases short, with 8 bases between. Germline-derived CDR1 and CDR2 are SGHVS and FNYEAQ. CDR3 bases: TGTGCCAGCAGCTTAGTAAGCTGGGAGACCCAGTACTTC. This gives the protein CASSLVSWETQYF.

The rearrangement uses TRBV7-9 and TRBJ2-7; 11 bases match TRBD1. The trim removed 0 bases at V and 3 bases at J, leaving 1 base unmatched. Looked up from germline, CDR1 is SEHNR and CDR2 is FQNEAQ (reference sequence). The CDR3 has 15 amino acids. The CDR3 reads CASSLAGTGGYEQYF. Here the CDR3 DNA reads TGTGCCAGCAGCTTAGCCGGGACAGGGGGCTACGAGCAGTACTTC.

The sample holds a few counts of this clonotype. CDR3 nucleotides: TGTGCCAGCAGCTTAGGCAGGACTAGCGGATACAATGAGCAGTTCTTC. It is translated as CASSLGRTSGYNEQFF. This sequence joins TRBV7-2 and TRBJ2-1, with 10 nucleotides matching TRBD2. Germline lookup yields CDR1 SGHTA and CDR2 FQGNSA. This CDR3 spans 16 amino acids. V dropped 1 base and J dropped 4; count of bases not matched to a gene: 4.

This clonotype occurred a few times. The chain has TRBV7-2 and TRBJ2-7; 7 bases are shared with TRBD1. The assigned J gene may be wrong: the sequence end matches TRBJ2-5 better. The CDR3 extends over 16 amino acids. CDR1 and CDR2 (germline): SGHTA, FQGNSA. The chain's CDR3 is CASSAYRGGWQETQYF. The CDR3 DNA sequence: TGTGCCAGCAGCGCGTACAGGGGCGGGTGGCAAGAGACCCAGTACTTC.